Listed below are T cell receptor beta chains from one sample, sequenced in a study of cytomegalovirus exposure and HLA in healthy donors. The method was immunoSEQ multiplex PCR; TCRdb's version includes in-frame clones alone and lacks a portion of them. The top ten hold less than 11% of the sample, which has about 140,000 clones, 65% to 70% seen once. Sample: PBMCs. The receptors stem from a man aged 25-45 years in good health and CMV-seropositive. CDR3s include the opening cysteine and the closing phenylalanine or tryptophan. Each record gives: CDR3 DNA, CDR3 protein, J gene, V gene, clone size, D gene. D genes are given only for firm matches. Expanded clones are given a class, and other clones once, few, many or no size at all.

cdr3_nt: TGTGCCAGCAGTTTAGTTAGAAGCCGCTACACCTTC
cdr3_aa: CASSLVRSRYTF
j_call: TRBJ1-2
v_call: TRBV28
clone_size: .
d_call: .

cdr3_nt: TGTGCCAGCAAACGGGGGGATCTCGACACCGGGGAGCTGTTTTTT
cdr3_aa: CASKRGDLDTGELFF
j_call: TRBJ2-2
v_call: TRBV7-9
clone_size: .
d_call: TRBD2

cdr3_nt: TGCGCCAGCAGCCAAGTCGGGTACCCAGATACGCAGTATTTT
cdr3_aa: CASSQVGYPDTQYF
j_call: TRBJ2-3
v_call: TRBV4-1
clone_size: .
d_call: .

cdr3_nt: TGTGCCAGCAGCCAGTTCGATCTAGAGGCGTGGGAGACCCAGTACTTC
cdr3_aa: CASSQFDLEAWETQYF
j_call: TRBJ2-5
v_call: TRBV14
clone_size: .
d_call: .

cdr3_nt: TGTGCCAGCAGTGAACCGGGACTAGCGGGAGAGAAGGACAATGAGCAGTTCTTC
cdr3_aa: CASSEPGLAGEKDNEQFF
j_call: TRBJ2-1
v_call: TRBV25-1
clone_size: few
d_call: TRBD2

cdr3_nt: TGTGCCAGCAGTGTCTACTACGAGCAGTACTTC
cdr3_aa: CASSVYYEQYF
j_call: TRBJ2-7
v_call: TRBV28
clone_size: few
d_call: .

cdr3_nt: TGTGCCAGCAGCCCTACCGGAGGGTCCCGGTGGAACACTGAAGCTTTCTTT
cdr3_aa: CASSPTGGSRWNTEAFF
j_call: TRBJ1-1
v_call: TRBV13
clone_size: .
d_call: .

cdr3_nt: TGTGCCAGTAGCATCGGGACTAGCGGTACAGATACGCAGTATTTT
cdr3_aa: CASSIGTSGTDTQYF
j_call: TRBJ2-3
v_call: TRBV19
clone_size: .
d_call: TRBD2

cdr3_nt: TGTGCCAGCAGTGTTGCGCTAGACGCCGAGCAGTACTTC
cdr3_aa: CASSVALDAEQYF
j_call: TRBJ2-7
v_call: TRBV2
clone_size: .
d_call: .

cdr3_nt: TGTGCCAGTAGATGGACTAGCGGGAGTCTGTACGAGCAGTACTTC
cdr3_aa: CASRWTSGSLYEQYF
j_call: TRBJ2-7
v_call: TRBV19
clone_size: .
d_call: TRBD2

cdr3_nt: TGTGCCAGCAGCCCCGGACAGGCAAACTCCTACGAGCAGTACTTC
cdr3_aa: CASSPGQANSYEQYF
j_call: TRBJ2-7
v_call: TRBV7-9
clone_size: .
d_call: TRBD1

cdr3_nt: TGTGCCAGCAGTCGCCCGGGATCCTACGAGCAGTACTTC
cdr3_aa: CASSRPGSYEQYF
j_call: TRBJ2-7
v_call: TRBV6-1
clone_size: once
d_call: .

cdr3_nt: TGTGCCAGCAGTCAGGCCAAAGATGGGACAGCGGGGACCCAGTACTTC
cdr3_aa: CASSQAKDGTAGTQYF
j_call: TRBJ2-5
v_call: TRBV27
clone_size: .
d_call: .

cdr3_nt: TGTGCCAGCTCAGCCACAAGCGAGGGCACTGAAGCTTTCTTT
cdr3_aa: CASSATSEGTEAFF
j_call: TRBJ1-1
v_call: TRBV18
clone_size: .
d_call: .

cdr3_nt: TGTGCCAGCAGCCAAAACCACGAGCAGTACTTC
cdr3_aa: CASSQNHEQYF
j_call: TRBJ2-7
v_call: TRBV14
clone_size: .
d_call: .

cdr3_nt: TGTGCCAGCTCACCACGCAGCTGGGCCGAGCAGTACTTC
cdr3_aa: CASSPRSWAEQYF
j_call: TRBJ2-7
v_call: TRBV18
clone_size: .
d_call: .

cdr3_nt: TGTGCCAGCAGTTATGGGCGGGAGGGCCGTGAGCAGTTCTTC
cdr3_aa: CASSYGREGREQFF
j_call: TRBJ2-1
v_call: TRBV6-5
clone_size: .
d_call: TRBD2

cdr3_nt: TGTGCCTGGACTTTGGAGACAGGAGATAATTCACCCCTCCACTTT
cdr3_aa: CAWTLETGDNSPLHF
j_call: TRBJ1-6
v_call: TRBV30
clone_size: .
d_call: .

cdr3_nt: TGTGCCAGCTCACCACCGGGGAGCGGGAGTGGTACTTACGAGCAGTACTTC
cdr3_aa: CASSPPGSGSGTYEQYF
j_call: TRBJ2-7
v_call: TRBV18
clone_size: few
d_call: TRBD2

cdr3_nt: TGTGCCAGCAGTTATGAGTCGTACTATGGCTACACCTTC
cdr3_aa: CASSYESYYGYTF
j_call: TRBJ1-2
v_call: TRBV6-5
clone_size: .
d_call: .

cdr3_nt: TGTGCCAGCAGTTTAGAGGGGGCCCTTAACTATGGCTACACCTTC
cdr3_aa: CASSLEGALNYGYTF
j_call: TRBJ1-2
v_call: TRBV28
clone_size: .
d_call: TRBD1

cdr3_nt: TGTGCCAGCAGCTGGACTAGCGTATCCTACGAGCAGTACTTC
cdr3_aa: CASSWTSVSYEQYF
j_call: TRBJ2-7
v_call: TRBV6-1
clone_size: few
d_call: TRBD2

cdr3_nt: TGCGCCAGCAGCCAAGGTTGGGGACTAGCGGGCAATGAGCAGTTCTTC
cdr3_aa: CASSQGWGLAGNEQFF
j_call: TRBJ2-1
v_call: TRBV4-1
clone_size: .
d_call: TRBD2

cdr3_nt: TGTGCCAGCAGTTTCACGGTCCTCCAAGAGACCCAGTACTTC
cdr3_aa: CASSFTVLQETQYF
j_call: TRBJ2-5
v_call: TRBV27
clone_size: .
d_call: .